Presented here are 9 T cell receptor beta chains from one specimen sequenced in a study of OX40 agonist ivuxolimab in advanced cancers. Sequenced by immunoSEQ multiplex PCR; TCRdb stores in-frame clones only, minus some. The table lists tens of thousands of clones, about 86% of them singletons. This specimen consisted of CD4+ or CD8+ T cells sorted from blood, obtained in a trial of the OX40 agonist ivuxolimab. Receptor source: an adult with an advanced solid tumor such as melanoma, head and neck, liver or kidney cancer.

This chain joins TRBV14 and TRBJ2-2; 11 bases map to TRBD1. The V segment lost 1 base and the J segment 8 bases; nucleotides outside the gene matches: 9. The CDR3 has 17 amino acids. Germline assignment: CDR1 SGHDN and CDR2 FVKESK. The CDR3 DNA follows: TGTGCCAGCAGCCAAGGCGGACAGGGGGCAAGCTTGGGGGAGCTGTTTTTT. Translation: CASSQGGQGASLGELFF.

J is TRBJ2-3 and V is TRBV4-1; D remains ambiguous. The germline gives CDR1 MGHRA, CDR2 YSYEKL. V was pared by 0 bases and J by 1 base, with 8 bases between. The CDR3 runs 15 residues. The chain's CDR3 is CASSQDSYRTDTQYF. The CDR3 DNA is TGCGCCAGCAGCCAAGACAGCTACCGCACAGATACGCAGTATTTT.

The CDR3 reads CASSQRPGQSSGNTIYF. CDR3 coding DNA: TGTGCCAGCAGCCAACGCCCGGGCCAGAGCTCTGGAAACACCATATATTTT. The V and J genes are TRBV4-2 and TRBJ1-3; D not resolved. The germline V gene encodes CDR1 LGHNA and CDR2 YNFKEQ. V was clipped by 2 bases and J by 0 bases, with 14 bases between them. The CDR3 is 17 residues long.

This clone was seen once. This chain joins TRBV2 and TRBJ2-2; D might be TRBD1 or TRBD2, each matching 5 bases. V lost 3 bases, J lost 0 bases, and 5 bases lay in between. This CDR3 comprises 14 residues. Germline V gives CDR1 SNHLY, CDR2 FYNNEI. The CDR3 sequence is CASSEGPNTGELFF. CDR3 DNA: TGTGCCAGCAGTGAGGGACCGAACACCGGGGAGCTGTTTTTT. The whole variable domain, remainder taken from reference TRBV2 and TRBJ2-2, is EPEVTQTPSHQVTQMGQEVILRCVPISNHLYFYWYRQILGQKVEFLVSFYNNEISEKSEIFDDQFSVERPDGSNFTLKIRSTKLEDSAMYFCASSEGPNTGELFFGEGSRLTVL.

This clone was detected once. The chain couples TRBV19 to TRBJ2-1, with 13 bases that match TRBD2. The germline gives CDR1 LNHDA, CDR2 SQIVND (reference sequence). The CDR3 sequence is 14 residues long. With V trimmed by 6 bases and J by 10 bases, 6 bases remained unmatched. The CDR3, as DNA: TGTGCCAGTAGCCCCCAGGGACTAGCGGGAGAGCAGTTCTTC. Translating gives CASSPQGLAGEQFF.

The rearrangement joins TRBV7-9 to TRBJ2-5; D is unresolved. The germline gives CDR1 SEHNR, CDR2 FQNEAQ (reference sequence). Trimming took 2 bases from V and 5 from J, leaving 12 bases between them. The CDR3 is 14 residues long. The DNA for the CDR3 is TGTGCCAGCAGCTTAAGATTACAAGGGGAGACCCAGTACTTC. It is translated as CASSLRLQGETQYF.

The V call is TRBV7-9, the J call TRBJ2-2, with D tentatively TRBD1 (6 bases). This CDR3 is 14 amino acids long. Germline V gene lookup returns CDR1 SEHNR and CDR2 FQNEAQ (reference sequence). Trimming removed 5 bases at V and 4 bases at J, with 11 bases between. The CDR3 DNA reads TGTGCCAGCAGCCAGGACAGAGCCACCGGGGAGCTGTTTTTT. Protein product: CASSQDRATGELFF.

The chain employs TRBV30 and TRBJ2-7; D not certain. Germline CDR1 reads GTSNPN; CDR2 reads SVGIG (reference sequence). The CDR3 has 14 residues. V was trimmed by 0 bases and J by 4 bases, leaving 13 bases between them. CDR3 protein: CAWSVQLIPYEQYF. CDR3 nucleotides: TGTGCCTGGAGTGTACAACTCATCCCGTACGAGCAGTACTTC.

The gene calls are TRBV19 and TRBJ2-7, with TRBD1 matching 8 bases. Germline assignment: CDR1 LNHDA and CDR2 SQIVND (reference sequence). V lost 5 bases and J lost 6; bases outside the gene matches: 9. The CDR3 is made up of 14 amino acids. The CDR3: CASSPATGAGEQYF. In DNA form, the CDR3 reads TGTGCCAGTAGTCCGGCGACAGGGGCGGGCGAGCAGTACTTC.